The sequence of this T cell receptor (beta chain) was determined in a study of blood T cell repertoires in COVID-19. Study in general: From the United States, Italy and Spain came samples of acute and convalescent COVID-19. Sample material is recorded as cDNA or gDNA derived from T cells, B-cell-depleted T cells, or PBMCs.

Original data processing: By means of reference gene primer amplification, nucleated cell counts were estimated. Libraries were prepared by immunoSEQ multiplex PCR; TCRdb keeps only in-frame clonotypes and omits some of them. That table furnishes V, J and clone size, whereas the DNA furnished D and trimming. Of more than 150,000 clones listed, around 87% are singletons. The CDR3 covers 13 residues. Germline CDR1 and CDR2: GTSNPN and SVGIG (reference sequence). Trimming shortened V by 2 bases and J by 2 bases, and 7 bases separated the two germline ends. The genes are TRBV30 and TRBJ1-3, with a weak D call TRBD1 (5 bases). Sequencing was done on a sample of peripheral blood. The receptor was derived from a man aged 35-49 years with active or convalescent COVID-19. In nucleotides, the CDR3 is TGTGCCTGGAGTAAGGGGCCTGGAAACACCATATATTTT. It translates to CAWSKGPGNTIYF.